These 28 T cell receptor beta chains share one sample of origin, sequenced in a study of blood T cell repertoires in COVID-19. Profiling relied on immunoSEQ multiplex PCR, and the TCRdb table lists in-frame clones only, not all of them. Here the sample spans 200,000 to 250,000 clones, 82% being singletons. Sequencing input: peripheral blood. These receptors came from a woman in her seventies with COVID-19, enrolled during active disease.

The DNA for the CDR3 is TGCGCCAGCAGCTTGGGGGGACAGGGCTACGAGCAGTACTTC. Its translation: CASSLGGQGYEQYF. The V and J genes are TRBV5-1 and TRBJ2-7, with TRBD1 identical over 9 bases. The CDR3 sequence is 14 residues long. The germline V gene encodes CDR1 SGHRS and CDR2 YFSETQ. The V and J ends lost 0 bases and 3 bases, in that order; junction bases with no gene match: 1.

The chain couples TRBV6-6 to TRBJ2-5; 10 bases align to TRBD2. Germline CDR1 MNHNY, CDR2 SVGAGI (reference sequence). The CDR3 runs to 16 residues. Trimming took 4 bases from V and 3 from J; bases not matched to a gene: 8. The CDR3 DNA is TGTGCCAGCAGTTCCATAGCGGGAGGAGGTAAAGAGACCCAGTACTTC. Translation: CASSSIAGGGKETQYF.

The gene calls are TRBV27 and TRBJ2-7; no reliable D call. The CDR3 has 17 residues. The V end was cut by 0 bases, the J end by 1 base, with 16 bases between. Germline CDR1 reads MNHEY; CDR2 reads SMNVEV (reference sequence). Here the CDR3 reads CASSLSYSRLLSYEQYF. As DNA, the CDR3 is TGTGCCAGCAGTTTATCCTACTCTCGACTGTTATCCTACGAGCAGTACTTC.

The chain has TRBV10-3 and TRBJ1-1; D may be TRBD1 (6 bases). The CDR3 sequence is 14 residues long. The V gene's germline CDR1 is ENHRY and CDR2 SYGVKD. Between the trimmed V and J ends, which lost 3 bases and 0 bases, there was a span of 8 bases. The CDR3 region has the DNA TGTGCCATCAGTGACGACAGGCTGAACACTGAAGCTTTCTTT. Its protein is CAISDDRLNTEAFF.

This chain links TRBV5-1 with TRBJ1-1; no firm D call. Trimming shortened V by 4 bases and J by 4 bases, and 11 bases separated the two germline ends. The length of the CDR3 is 13 residues. Germline V gene lookup returns CDR1 SGHRS and CDR2 YFSETQ. This CDR3 is CASSPSPGTEAFF. As DNA, the CDR3 is TGCGCCAGCAGCCCTAGCCCGGGCACTGAAGCTTTCTTT.

This clone came up once. The V gene is TRBV28, the J gene TRBJ1-2; D gene uncertain. V was cut by 3 bases and J by 4 bases, with 15 bases left in between. Germline CDR1 reads MDHEN; CDR2 reads SYDVKM. This CDR3 region has 15 residues. The CDR3 spells CASSFRERGFYGYTF. The CDR3 DNA sequence: TGTGCCAGCAGTTTCCGCGAACGGGGTTTCTATGGCTACACCTTC.

This chain links TRBV28 with TRBJ1-4, with 10 nucleotides matching TRBD1. This CDR3 is 15 amino acids long. V shed 6 bases, J shed 7 bases, and the junction held 8 bases outside the gene matches. Looked up from germline, CDR1 is MDHEN and CDR2 is SYDVKM. The CDR3 bases are TGTGCCAGCAGCCAGACAGGGGGCAGGGGTGAAAAACTGTTTTTT. Residues: CASSQTGGRGEKLFF. Supplemented by reference TRBV28 and TRBJ1-4, the full variable domain reads DVKVTQSSRYLVKRTGEKVFLECVQDMDHENMFWYRQDPGLGLRLIYFSYDVKMKEKGDIPEGYSVSREKKERFSLILESASTNQTSMYLCASSQTGGRGEKLFFGSGTQLSVL.

The rearrangement joins TRBV5-4 to TRBJ2-5; 11 nucleotides align to TRBD2. CDR3 length: 16 residues. Germline V gene data show CDR1 as SGHNT and CDR2 as YYREEE (reference sequence). The V gene end was trimmed by 4 bases and the J gene end by 5 bases; junction bases not matched to a gene: 10. CDR3 residues: CASSPSSGRLVETQYF. CDR3 nucleotides: TGTGCCAGCAGCCCCTCTAGCGGGAGGCTCGTGGAGACCCAGTACTTC.

The chain has TRBV9 and TRBJ1-3, with unresolved D. The CDR3 spans 15 residues. Germline CDR1 reads SGDLS; CDR2 reads YYNGEE. V was cut by 0 bases and J by 4 bases, with 11 bases left in between. The CDR3 loop reads CASSVGMGVGNTIYF. CDR3 DNA sequence: TGTGCCAGCAGCGTAGGGATGGGAGTAGGAAACACCATATATTTT.

The chain joins TRBV20-1 to TRBJ2-7, with a weak D call TRBD2 (6 bases). Deletions cut 7 bases from V and 3 bases from J, with 10 bases between. The CDR3 is made up of 11 amino acids. Germline V gene sequence: CDR1 DFQATT, CDR2 SNEGSKA (reference sequence). In nucleotides, the CDR3 is TGCAGTGGCTCGGGACTCTACGAGCAGTACTTC. It specifies CSGSGLYEQYF.

The chain links TRBV7-2 to TRBJ2-2, with D possibly being TRBD2 (6 bases). Germline V CDR1 and CDR2: SGHTA, FQGNSA. The CDR3 is 16 amino acids. V was shortened by 1 base and J by 5 bases, with 14 bases between the two germline ends. For the CDR3, the DNA is TGTGCCAGCAGCTTAGAGCCGGGACTCTATACCGGGGAGCTGTTTTTT. It codes for CASSLEPGLYTGELFF.

This clone was detected only a few times. This chain connects TRBV5-1 to TRBJ2-7, with TRBD2 as a possible D gene (5 bases). V shed 3 bases and J shed 6 bases, with 13 bases lying between them. Germline CDR1 and CDR2: SGHRS and YFSETQ. This CDR3 has 13 amino acids. In DNA form, the CDR3 reads TGCGCCAGCAGCTCCCAGTCGGGGAGCGAGCAGTACTTC. Amino acids: CASSSQSGSEQYF.

This chain joins TRBV6-2 or TRBV6-3 and TRBJ1-2, with 9 bases identical to TRBD1. This CDR3 region has 12 residues. V lost 4 bases to trimming and J lost 9 bases; unmatched junction nucleotides: 3. Germline V gene lookup returns CDR1 MNHEY and CDR2 SVGEGT. CDR3 in DNA: TGTGCCAGCAGTTCCGGGACAGGGAGCTACACCTTC. Protein product: CASSSGTGSYTF.

This clone appeared a few times. The rearrangement links TRBV4-3 to TRBJ1-6; a weak D match, TRBD1 (5 bases). The germline CDR1 and CDR2 sequences are LGHNA and YSLEER. Trimming removed 1 base from V and 0 bases from J, with 13 bases in between. The CDR3 length is 18 residues. This CDR3 is CASSQGTQGSSYNSPLHF. The CDR3 coding sequence is TGCGCCAGCAGCCAAGGAACCCAGGGAAGCTCCTATAATTCACCCCTCCACTTT.

The rearrangement uses TRBV10-3 and TRBJ2-7; the match to TRBD2 covers 11 bases. V lost 10 bases to trimming and J lost 1 base; unmatched junction nucleotides: 12. Germline V gene lookup returns CDR1 ENHRY and CDR2 SYGVKD. There are 16 residues in the CDR3. DNA for the CDR3: TGTGCCACCGCCGGTCTAGCGGGAGGCCTGTCCTACGAGCAGTACTTC. It specifies CATAGLAGGLSYEQYF.

As concerns this clone: Other DNA sequences within the sample encode an identical CDR3. The rearrangement links TRBV5-1 to TRBJ1-3, with TRBD1 as a possible D gene (6 bases). Trimming took off 1 base at V and 1 base at J, with 9 bases between the two ends. CDR1 and CDR2 from the germline V gene are SGHRS and YFSETQ. This CDR3 comprises 15 residues. The CDR3 is CASSLTGTSGNTIYF. In DNA, the CDR3 is TGCGCCAGCAGCTTGACAGGGACGTCTGGAAACACCATATATTTT.

This clone occurred once. CDR3 protein: CASSAGAGTEAFF. As DNA, the CDR3 is TGTGCCAGCAGTGCCGGCGCGGGAACTGAAGCTTTCTTT. V gene TRBV2 combines with J gene TRBJ1-1; no definite D call. There are 13 residues in the CDR3. CDR1 is SNHLY, CDR2 FYNNEI, per germline. V lost 4 bases, J lost 5 bases, and 11 bases lay in between. Combining the CDR3 with reference TRBV2 and TRBJ1-1 gives the whole variable domain EPEVTQTPSHQVTQMGQEVILRCVPISNHLYFYWYRQILGQKVEFLVSFYNNEISEKSEIFDDQFSVERPDGSNFTLKIRSTKLEDSAMYFCASSAGAGTEAFFGQGTRLTVV.

The V and J genes are TRBV10-3 and TRBJ2-7; D is ambiguous. V shed 10 bases and J shed 6 bases, with 16 bases lying between them. The CDR3 runs 12 residues. CDR1 is ENHRY and CDR2 is SYGVKD in the germline V gene. The CDR3 region is CATHIGDGEQYF. For the CDR3, the DNA is TGTGCCACCCACATCGGAGACGGCGAGCAGTACTTC.

The gene calls are TRBV19 and TRBJ1-1; D gene uncertain. Trimming took 6 bases from V and 1 from J, leaving 9 bases between them. This CDR3 has 13 amino acids. CDR1 and CDR2 (germline): LNHDA, SQIVND (reference sequence). The CDR3 sequence: CASSASRNTEAFF. Written as DNA, the CDR3 is TGTGCCAGTAGCGCATCGAGGAACACTGAAGCTTTCTTT.

The chain couples TRBV7-2 to TRBJ1-1; the D gene is possibly TRBD1 (5 bases). V dropped 1 base and J dropped 0 bases, with 9 bases sitting between them. The CDR3 runs 15 residues. CDR1 and CDR2 (germline): SGHTA, FQGNSA. The CDR3 sequence: CASSLGGGMNTEAFF. The DNA of the CDR3 is TGTGCCAGCAGCTTAGGCGGGGGAATGAACACTGAAGCTTTCTTT.

The chain employs TRBV7-2 and TRBJ2-5, with TRBD1 matching over 10 bases. In germline, CDR1 is SGHTA, CDR2 FQGNSA. The length of the CDR3 is 15 residues. With V trimmed by 8 bases and J by 5 bases, 11 bases remained unmatched. The CDR3 reads CASQARQGAWETQYF. The DNA for the CDR3 is TGTGCCAGCCAGGCCCGACAGGGGGCTTGGGAGACCCAGTACTTC.

J is TRBJ2-1 and V is TRBV28; a weak D match, TRBD1 (5 bases). The length of the CDR3 is 17 residues. Germline V gives CDR1 MDHEN, CDR2 SYDVKM. V dropped 8 bases and J dropped 0 bases, with 20 bases sitting between them. The CDR3, as DNA: TGTGCCAGCTTTGATAGAGCAGGGTCTCTCTCCTACAATGAGCAGTTCTTC. Protein product: CASFDRAGSLSYNEQFF.

The chain has TRBV5-1 and TRBJ1-2, with a tentative D call TRBD1 (6 bases). V dropped 3 bases and J dropped 4 bases, with 22 bases sitting between them. Germline loops: CDR1 SGHRS, CDR2 YFSETQ. CDR3 length: 17 residues. This CDR3 reads CASSWDWYTGLVYGYTF. As DNA, the CDR3 is TGCGCCAGCAGCTGGGATTGGTATACAGGGTTAGTCTATGGCTACACCTTC.

The DNA of the CDR3 is TGTGCCAGCTCACCTGTGGGGGCGGGCGAGCAGTACTTC. It translates to CASSPVGAGEQYF. The V and J genes are TRBV18 and TRBJ2-7; TRBD1 might be the D (6 bases). V shed 3 bases and J shed 6 bases, with 12 bases lying between them. The germline CDR1 and CDR2 sequences are KGHSH and LQKENI. The CDR3 runs to 13 residues.

This chain joins TRBV6-6 and TRBJ2-2, with 7 bases lining up with TRBD1. CDR1 MNHNY and CDR2 SVGAGI come from the germline V gene (reference sequence). The CDR3 covers 13 residues. The trim removed 8 bases at V and 2 bases at J, leaving 2 bases unmatched. For the CDR3, the DNA is TGTGCCAGCTGGGACAGTAACACCGGGGAGCTGTTTTTT. It encodes CASWDSNTGELFF.

The chain employs TRBV7-2 and TRBJ2-3; D perhaps matches TRBD1 (6 bases). CDR3 length: 13 residues. Germline CDR1 is SGHTA and CDR2 is FQGNSA. Deletions cut 3 bases from V and 5 bases from J, with 9 bases between. CDR3 bases: TGTGCCAGCAGCTTGGGGGCGCAAGATACGCAGTATTTT. This gives the protein CASSLGAQDTQYF.

V usage is TRBV19 and J usage is TRBJ2-1, with 7 bases matching TRBD2. This CDR3 region has 16 residues. Germline CDR1 and CDR2: LNHDA and SQIVND (reference sequence). With 2 bases clipped from V and 7 bases from J, the junction kept 11 bases outside the gene matches. CDR3 sequence reads: CASSIQASGPFNEQFF. CDR3 sequence (DNA): TGTGCCAGTAGTATACAAGCTAGCGGCCCGTTTAATGAGCAGTTCTTC. The variable domain in full, completed from reference TRBV19 and TRBJ2-1, reads DGGITQSPKYLFRKEGQNVTLSCEQNLNHDAMYWYRQDPGQGLRLIYYSQIVNDFQKGDIAEGYSVSREKKESFPLTVTSAQKNPTAFYLCASSIQASGPFNEQFFGPGTRLTVL.

This chain uses TRBV28 with TRBJ2-7, with D tentatively TRBD1 (6 bases). Germline V lookup: CDR1 MDHEN, CDR2 SYDVKM. The V end lost 4 bases, the J end lost 10 bases, and 14 bases lay between the germline ends. The CDR3 has 12 residues. In nucleotides, the CDR3 is TGTGCCAGCAGTTCCCCAGGGGTTGGACAGTACTTC. Encoded protein: CASSSPGVGQYF.